A selection of T cell receptor beta chains follows, all from one sample in a study of vaccination and CD4 T cells after COVID-19. The antigens of these receptors remain unknown. One entry per CDR3 protein results from TCRdb running MiXCR on the PCR reads. In the table there are about 15,000 distinct CDR3 sequences, around three quarters of which are singletons. The specimen sequenced was CD4+ T cells from blood, cultured in vitro. The receptors come from a human donor who had recovered from COVID-19. The CDR3 runs from the conserved cysteine through the conserved F or W. D genes are given only for firm matches. Clone size is stated in some rows and not others, as once, few, many or a class when expanded.

v_call	d_call	j_call	clone_size	cdr3_aa	cdr3_nt
TRBV19	TRBD1	TRBJ2-2	NA	CASSSNRGYTGELFF	TGTGCCAGTAGTAGCAACAGGGGTTACACCGGGGAGCTGTTTTTT
TRBV5-8	NA	TRBJ2-5	NA	CASSLSGGVGETQYF	TGTGCCAGCAGCTTGAGTGGCGGAGTAGGGGAGACCCAGTACTTC
TRBV7-9	NA	TRBJ1-2	few	CASSRDTFNYGYTF	TGTGCCAGCAGCCGGGACACTTTCAACTATGGCTACACCTTC
TRBV27	NA	TRBJ1-5	NA	CASGGGAGRQPQHF	TGTGCCAGCGGGGGGGGGGCCGGTCGTCAGCCCCAGCATTTT
TRBV6-2/TRBV6-3	NA	TRBJ1-5	NA	CASSSSFNQPQHF	TGTGCCAGCAGTTCGTCCTTCAATCAGCCCCAGCATTTT
TRBV19	NA	TRBJ2-7	NA	CASSQVSYEQYF	TGTGCCAGTAGTCAGGTCTCCTACGAGCAGTACTTC
TRBV4-3	TRBD2	TRBJ2-5	NA	CASSPQPRTSGTETQYF	TGCGCCAGCAGCCCCCAACCCCGGACTAGCGGGACGGAGACCCAGTACTTC
TRBV6-1	TRBD2	TRBJ2-7	NA	CASRNGLAGGEQYF	TGTGCCAGCAGAAATGGACTAGCGGGTGGCGAGCAGTACTTC
TRBV4-1	NA	TRBJ2-7	few	CASSQDWVEQYF	TGCGCCAGCAGCCAAGATTGGGTGGAGCAGTACTTC
TRBV7-6	NA	TRBJ1-3	NA	CASSFGSGNTIYF	TGTGCCAGCAGCTTCGGCTCTGGAAACACCATATATTTT
TRBV27	NA	TRBJ2-1	few	CASSTLRGRETYNEQFF	TGTGCCAGCAGCACACTCCGGGGGCGGGAGACCTACAATGAGCAGTTCTTC
TRBV6-1	NA	TRBJ1-1	NA	CASSGRGQGATEAFF	TGTGCCAGCAGCGGTCGAGGTCAAGGGGCCACTGAAGCTTTCTTT
TRBV11-1	NA	TRBJ2-3	NA	CASSLADTQYF	TGTGCCAGCAGCTTAGCAGATACGCAGTATTTT
TRBV15	TRBD2	TRBJ2-4	NA	CATSRDSIREGAKNIQYF	TGTGCCACCAGCAGAGATAGCATACGGGAGGGGGCCAAAAACATTCAGTACTTC
TRBV19	NA	TRBJ2-3	NA	CASSMLQSTDTQYF	TGTGCCAGTAGTATGTTGCAGAGCACAGATACGCAGTATTTT
TRBV6-1	NA	TRBJ1-1	few	CASIRDKNTEAFF	TGTGCCAGCATAAGGGACAAGAACACTGAAGCTTTCTTT
TRBV5-5	NA	TRBJ1-5	NA	CASSLLGDQPQHF	TGTGCCAGCAGCTTGTTGGGGGATCAGCCCCAGCATTTT
TRBV7-8	NA	TRBJ2-5	large	CASSLGTGPSGGETQYF	TGTGCCAGCAGCTTGGGGACGGGACCCTCCGGCGGAGAGACCCAGTACTTC
TRBV6-2/TRBV6-3	NA	TRBJ1-5	few	CASSSITIGQSNQPQHF	TGTGCCAGCAGTTCTATAACTATTGGACAGTCAAATCAGCCCCAGCATTTT
TRBV7-9	TRBD2	TRBJ2-3	NA	CASSSTGLATDTQYF	TGTGCCAGCAGCTCTACGGGACTAGCAACAGATACGCAGTATTTT
TRBV30	NA	TRBJ1-6	NA	CAWRVRGSGSPLHF	TGTGCCTGGAGAGTCAGGGGAAGTGGATCACCCCTCCACTTT
TRBV7-2	NA	TRBJ1-5	NA	CASSPEPNSNQPQHF	TGTGCCAGCAGCCCAGAACCAAATAGCAATCAGCCCCAGCATTTT
TRBV6-1	TRBD1	TRBJ1-2	NA	CASRIPGQGIGYTF	TGTGCCAGCAGAATACCGGGACAGGGAATTGGCTACACCTTC
TRBV6-1	TRBD1	TRBJ1-2	NA	CASSTGDRGYTF	TGTGCCAGCAGTACAGGGGATCGTGGCTACACCTTC
TRBV7-8	NA	TRBJ2-5	NA	CASSYDGTRRETQYF	TGTGCCAGCAGCTACGATGGGACCCGCAGGGAGACCCAGTACTTC
TRBV4-3	TRBD1	TRBJ2-2	few	CASSQGMTGAYTGELFF	TGCGCCAGCAGCCAAGGAATGACAGGGGCGTACACCGGGGAGCTGTTTTTT
TRBV20-1	TRBD1	TRBJ1-2	NA	CSARVMGQGNYGYTF	TGCAGTGCTAGAGTTATGGGACAGGGAAACTATGGCTACACCTTC
TRBV27	NA	TRBJ2-7	NA	CASRPRTGSYEQYF	TGTGCCAGCAGACCCAGGACGGGATCCTACGAGCAGTACTTC
TRBV20-1	NA	TRBJ1-2	NA	CSTRVSGAGGYTF	TGCAGTACTAGAGTCTCGGGGGCGGGAGGCTACACCTTC
TRBV7-2	TRBD2	TRBJ2-7	NA	CASSPTRLAGKGEQYF	TGTGCCAGCAGCCCTACAAGACTAGCGGGAAAGGGGGAGCAGTACTTC
TRBV28	NA	TRBJ1-1	once	CASSLSVSGSRGGAFF	TGTGCCAGCAGTTTATCGGTCTCGGGCAGTCGCGGTGGGGCTTTCTTT
TRBV20-1	TRBD2	TRBJ2-2	NA	CSARDQTSGVNTGELFF	TGCAGTGCTAGAGATCAAACTAGCGGGGTAAACACCGGGGAGCTGTTTTTT
TRBV27	TRBD2	TRBJ2-4	few	CASSLFGQREVGNIQYF	TGTGCCAGCAGTTTATTCGGCCAGCGGGAGGTCGGAAACATTCAGTACTTC
TRBV20-1	NA	TRBJ1-1	medium-sized	CSASPPNAHMNTEAFF	TGCAGTGCTAGTCCCCCCAACGCTCATATGAACACTGAAGCTTTCTTT
TRBV7-2	TRBD1	TRBJ1-5	NA	CASSLGQGYQPQHF	TGTGCCAGCAGCCTCGGACAGGGCTACCAGCCCCAGCATTTT
TRBV9	NA	TRBJ2-5	NA	CASSAKQGHQETQYF	TGTGCCAGCAGCGCCAAACAGGGCCACCAAGAGACCCAGTACTTC
TRBV9	TRBD1	TRBJ2-7	NA	CASSRDRDEQYF	TGTGCCAGCAGCCGAGACAGGGACGAGCAGTACTTC
TRBV6-2/TRBV6-3	NA	TRBJ1-1	NA	CASRPTMNTEAFF	TGTGCCAGCAGGCCAACCATGAACACTGAAGCTTTCTTT
TRBV27	NA	TRBJ2-2	NA	CASSLEFSDTGELFF	TGTGCCAGCAGTTTAGAATTTTCGGACACCGGGGAGCTGTTTTTT
TRBV7-2	NA	TRBJ2-5	NA	CASSLRTGPMVGTQYF	TGTGCCAGCAGCCTCCGGACCGGGCCAATGGTGGGGACCCAGTACTTC
TRBV20-1	NA	TRBJ2-5	NA	CSAWGHLQETQYF	TGCAGTGCTTGGGGACACCTACAAGAGACCCAGTACTTC
TRBV7-2	NA	TRBJ2-7	few	CASSKSTDSYEQYF	TGTGCCAGCAGCAAAAGTACTGACAGCTACGAGCAGTACTTC
TRBV28	NA	TRBJ1-2	NA	CASSSVDLWRYTF	TGTGCCAGCAGTTCGGTTGATCTGTGGCGCTACACCTTC
TRBV20-1	TRBD2	TRBJ2-1	NA	CSARDLTSGHNEQFF	TGCAGTGCTAGAGATCTAACTAGCGGACACAATGAGCAGTTCTTC
TRBV7-9	NA	TRBJ1-1	NA	CASSLDPEAFF	TGTGCCAGCAGCTTAGACCCTGAAGCTTTCTTT
TRBV28	NA	TRBJ2-2	NA	CASRLQGQRTGELFF	TGTGCCAGCAGGCTTCAGGGGCAGCGGACCGGGGAGCTGTTTTTT
TRBV15	NA	TRBJ1-1	NA	CATSRDFGRNTEAFF	TGTGCCACCAGCAGAGATTTTGGCAGAAACACTGAAGCTTTCTTT
TRBV6-1	NA	TRBJ2-4	NA	CASSERAGLAKNIQYF	TGTGCCAGCAGTGAAAGGGCTGGGCTAGCCAAAAACATTCAGTACTTC
TRBV7-2	NA	TRBJ2-1	NA	CASSSSTYREQFF	TGTGCCAGCAGCTCCTCGACGTATAGGGAGCAGTTCTTC
TRBV4-1	NA	TRBJ2-7	once	CASSQETARSSYEQYF	TGCGCCAGCAGCCAAGAGACAGCCAGGAGCTCCTACGAGCAGTACTTC
TRBV12-3/TRBV12-4	NA	TRBJ1-5	NA	CASSSSRAHNNQPQHF	TGTGCCAGCAGTTCCTCTCGGGCCCATAACAATCAGCCCCAGCATTTT
TRBV30	NA	TRBJ1-6	NA	CAWSVLGGRGSPLHF	TGTGCCTGGAGTGTACTGGGGGGGAGGGGTTCACCCCTCCACTTT
TRBV10-2	TRBD1	TRBJ2-1	NA	CASSGLDRGQVEQFF	TGCGCCAGCAGTGGATTAGACAGGGGGCAGGTTGAGCAGTTCTTC
TRBV20-1	NA	TRBJ1-1	NA	CSATLPSGARAFF	TGCAGTGCCACACTCCCGTCGGGGGCGCGAGCTTTCTTT
TRBV6-2/TRBV6-3	TRBD1	TRBJ2-7	NA	CASSYSYRTGSYEQYF	TGTGCCAGCAGTTACTCGTATCGGACAGGGTCCTACGAGCAGTACTTC